These T cell receptor beta chains were read from a single sample in a study of blood T cells in healthy people across ages. TCRdb re-analysed the 5' RACE reads in MiXCR, keeping a single row per CDR3 protein. The sample lists approximately 360,000 distinct CDR3 sequences; about 55% were seen once. The sample consisted of blood. These receptors originate from a man aged 55-75 years in good health. Both conserved end residues are part of each CDR3. Each record gives: clone size, V gene, J gene, D gene, CDR3 DNA, CDR3 protein. A D gene is named only where the DNA matches it firmly. Not every row has a clone size; where given, it reads once, few, many or a size class.

abundance: .
v_gene: TRBV20-1
j_gene: TRBJ2-1
d_gene: TRBD2
CDR3nt: TGCAGTGCTAGACGGACTAGCGGGAGAGGAAATGAGCAGTTCTTC
CDR3aa: CSARRTSGRGNEQFF

abundance: many
v_gene: TRBV29-1
j_gene: TRBJ2-6
d_gene: TRBD1
CDR3nt: TGCAGCGTTTCGACAGGGCCTCATACTGGGGCCAACGTCCTGACTTTC
CDR3aa: CSVSTGPHTGANVLTF

abundance: .
v_gene: TRBV30
j_gene: TRBJ2-7
d_gene: .
CDR3nt: TGTGCCGCGGAATACAATGAGCAGTACTTC
CDR3aa: CAAEYNEQYF

abundance: few
v_gene: TRBV12-3/TRBV12-4
j_gene: TRBJ2-7
d_gene: .
CDR3nt: TGTGCCAGCAGTTTCGACGGACCCGCCTACGAGCAGTACTTC
CDR3aa: CASSFDGPAYEQYF

abundance: .
v_gene: TRBV5-1
j_gene: TRBJ2-6
d_gene: .
CDR3nt: TGCGTCAGCGGCTCACAGGTTGCTGGGGCCAACGTCCTGACTTTC
CDR3aa: CVSGSQVAGANVLTF

abundance: .
v_gene: TRBV12-3/TRBV12-4
j_gene: TRBJ2-1
d_gene: .
CDR3nt: TGTGCCAGCAGTTCGGCCCGGGAGTCCTACAATGAGCAGTTCTTC
CDR3aa: CASSSARESYNEQFF

abundance: .
v_gene: TRBV7-2
j_gene: TRBJ2-3
d_gene: .
CDR3nt: TGTGCCAGCAGCTCGGGACCCCTACTCACAGATACGCAGTATTTT
CDR3aa: CASSSGPLLTDTQYF

abundance: .
v_gene: TRBV20-1
j_gene: TRBJ1-2
d_gene: .
CDR3nt: TGCAGTGCTAGAGGGCGGACCGATAACTATGGCTACACCTTC
CDR3aa: CSARGRTDNYGYTF

abundance: .
v_gene: TRBV6-2/TRBV6-3
j_gene: TRBJ2-7
d_gene: TRBD2
CDR3nt: TGTGCCAGCAGTTTCCTAGCGGGAGCGGGATACGAGCAGTACTTC
CDR3aa: CASSFLAGAGYEQYF

abundance: .
v_gene: TRBV7-9
j_gene: TRBJ2-5
d_gene: .
CDR3nt: TGTGCCAGCAGCTTAGCGGAGTCGAAGGGGCTGAAGCAGTACTTC
CDR3aa: CASSLAESKGLKQYF

abundance: .
v_gene: TRBV5-1
j_gene: TRBJ2-5
d_gene: .
CDR3nt: TGCGCCGGCAGGGTAAACCAAGAGACCCAGTACTTC
CDR3aa: CAGRVNQETQYF

abundance: .
v_gene: TRBV7-2
j_gene: TRBJ2-5
d_gene: TRBD2
CDR3nt: TGTGCCAGCAGCTTACCACAAGCGGGGTTGCAAGAGACCCAGTACTTC
CDR3aa: CASSLPQAGLQETQYF

abundance: .
v_gene: TRBV12-3/TRBV12-4
j_gene: TRBJ1-5
d_gene: .
CDR3nt: TGTGCCAGCAGTGCCCCCGGGTCCAGCAATCAGCCCCAGCATTTT
CDR3aa: CASSAPGSSNQPQHF

abundance: .
v_gene: TRBV6-2/TRBV6-3
j_gene: TRBJ2-1
d_gene: .
CDR3nt: TGTGCCGGCAGTTACTCGATGGAGGGAGGACCTTACAATGAGCAGTTCTTC
CDR3aa: CAGSYSMEGGPYNEQFF

abundance: many
v_gene: TRBV4-3
j_gene: TRBJ2-5
d_gene: TRBD1
CDR3nt: TGCGCCAGCAGCCAACTTGCGCCAGGGGGACAAGAGACCCAGTACTTC
CDR3aa: CASSQLAPGGQETQYF

abundance: .
v_gene: TRBV7-2
j_gene: TRBJ1-6
d_gene: .
CDR3nt: TGTGCCAGCAGCTACCTAGTTCGTTCACCCCTCCACTTT
CDR3aa: CASSYLVRSPLHF

abundance: .
v_gene: TRBV7-9
j_gene: TRBJ2-7
d_gene: .
CDR3nt: TGTGCCAGCAGCTTAGGTGGGGACATCTCCTACGAGCAGTACTTC
CDR3aa: CASSLGGDISYEQYF

abundance: .
v_gene: TRBV29-1
j_gene: TRBJ1-2
d_gene: .
CDR3nt: TGCAGCGTTGATGGGAAGTCGGCGGCGAACTATGGCTACACCTTC
CDR3aa: CSVDGKSAANYGYTF

abundance: few
v_gene: TRBV11-2
j_gene: TRBJ1-2
d_gene: TRBD1
CDR3nt: TGTGCCAGCAGCCCGGGACAGGGGGCGCTGAGGGGCTACACCTTC
CDR3aa: CASSPGQGALRGYTF

abundance: once
v_gene: TRBV9
j_gene: TRBJ2-6
d_gene: TRBD1
CDR3nt: TGTGCCAGCAGCGTGACAGGGGCTACTTCTGGGGCCAACGTCCTGACTTTC
CDR3aa: CASSVTGATSGANVLTF

abundance: .
v_gene: TRBV20-1
j_gene: TRBJ1-2
d_gene: .
CDR3nt: TGCAGTGCCTTAGGGGGGGGCGGGCTTGGCTACACCTTC
CDR3aa: CSALGGGGLGYTF

abundance: .
v_gene: TRBV29-1
j_gene: TRBJ2-7
d_gene: TRBD1
CDR3nt: TGCAGCGTTGTCCGGACAGGGGGCTACGAGCAGTACTTC
CDR3aa: CSVVRTGGYEQYF

abundance: many
v_gene: TRBV7-9
j_gene: TRBJ1-6
d_gene: .
CDR3nt: TGTGCCAGCAGCCCCTCAGGTGATAATTCACCCCTCCACTTT
CDR3aa: CASSPSGDNSPLHF

abundance: .
v_gene: TRBV20-1
j_gene: TRBJ2-5
d_gene: .
CDR3nt: TGCAGTGCTAGAGATCCGGGGGATACGGGGGAGCAGTACTTC
CDR3aa: CSARDPGDTGEQYF

abundance: .
v_gene: TRBV5-1
j_gene: TRBJ2-2
d_gene: TRBD2
CDR3nt: TGCGCCAGCAGCTTTGGACTAGCGGGAGCCGGGGAGCTGTTTTTT
CDR3aa: CASSFGLAGAGELFF

abundance: .
v_gene: TRBV7-9
j_gene: TRBJ2-5
d_gene: .
CDR3nt: TGTGCCAGCAGCTTAGTAGCAGGGAAAGAGACCCAGTACTTC
CDR3aa: CASSLVAGKETQYF

abundance: few
v_gene: TRBV7-2
j_gene: TRBJ1-5
d_gene: .
CDR3nt: TGTGCCAGCAGCCCGACAGCTAATCAGCCCCAGCATTTT
CDR3aa: CASSPTANQPQHF

abundance: .
v_gene: TRBV7-2
j_gene: TRBJ2-3
d_gene: .
CDR3nt: TGTGCCAGCAGCCAAACAGGATTAGATACGCAGTATTTT
CDR3aa: CASSQTGLDTQYF

abundance: few
v_gene: TRBV25-1
j_gene: TRBJ2-3
d_gene: .
CDR3nt: TGTGCCAGCAGTGAAGTGGGGCGGGGAGATACGCAGTATTTT
CDR3aa: CASSEVGRGDTQYF

abundance: .
v_gene: TRBV28
j_gene: TRBJ2-1
d_gene: .
CDR3nt: TGTGCCAGCAGTCCGCCCAAGACCCACGCGGAGCAGTTCTTC
CDR3aa: CASSPPKTHAEQFF

abundance: .
v_gene: TRBV6-1
j_gene: TRBJ2-7
d_gene: .
CDR3nt: TGTGCCAGCAGTGATGCCGGGGGGACAGAGTTCTACGAGCAGTACTTC
CDR3aa: CASSDAGGTEFYEQYF

abundance: .
v_gene: TRBV5-1
j_gene: TRBJ2-2
d_gene: .
CDR3nt: TGCGCCAGCAGCTTAGGGGGTCATACCGGGGAGCTGTTTTTT
CDR3aa: CASSLGGHTGELFF

abundance: .
v_gene: TRBV6-2/TRBV6-3
j_gene: TRBJ2-3
d_gene: TRBD1
CDR3nt: TGTGCCAGCAGTATCCGGGACAGGAGCACAGATACGCAGTATTTT
CDR3aa: CASSIRDRSTDTQYF

abundance: .
v_gene: TRBV2
j_gene: TRBJ2-3
d_gene: .
CDR3nt: TGTGCCAGCATCAGGGGGGGGACACGGACAGATACGCAGTATTTT
CDR3aa: CASIRGGTRTDTQYF

abundance: .
v_gene: TRBV7-2
j_gene: TRBJ2-4
d_gene: .
CDR3nt: TGTGCCAGCAGCCCGGACCCACGGCATAACATTCAGTACTTC
CDR3aa: CASSPDPRHNIQYF

abundance: many
v_gene: TRBV20-1
j_gene: TRBJ2-7
d_gene: .
CDR3nt: TGCAGTGCTAGCCCAGGGCGACTCGAGCAGTACTTC
CDR3aa: CSASPGRLEQYF

abundance: .
v_gene: TRBV5-1
j_gene: TRBJ2-1
d_gene: .
CDR3nt: TGCGCCAGCAGCACCCACCTCGAGCAGTTCTTC
CDR3aa: CASSTHLEQFF